This T cell receptor (beta chain) emerged from a study of cytomegalovirus exposure and HLA in healthy donors. The method was immunoSEQ multiplex PCR; TCRdb's version includes in-frame clones alone and lacks a portion of them. The repertoire holds under 200,000 clones, with about nine tenths as singletons. Regarding the study as a whole: In vitro work confirmed that a few CMV-associated chains recognize CMV antigens. TCR beta chains numbering about 160 were designated cytomegalovirus-associated.

With regard to this clone: The antigen is undetermined.

Germline lookup yields CDR1 SGHNT and CDR2 YYREEE (reference sequence). Trimming left V 3 bases short and J 6 bases short, with 14 bases between. CDR3 length equals 14 residues. Separate from the 666-subject first cohort was the approximately 130-subject validation cohort, to which the donors belonged. The specimen was PBMCs. The V and J genes are TRBV5-4 and TRBJ2-3, with D possibly matching TRBD1 (6 bases). This sequence was found in a man aged 18 to 30 in good health and CMV-seropositive. The chain's CDR3 is CASSSLFTGDTQYF. CDR3 in DNA: TGTGCCAGCAGCTCCTTATTCACAGGGGATACGCAGTATTTT.